This T cell receptor (beta chain) was captured by sequencing in a study of cytomegalovirus exposure and HLA in healthy donors. This clone was recorded a few times. Its antigen is unknown. Trimming pared 0 bases from V and 8 bases from J, leaving 14 bases between. This CDR3 is 14 amino acids long. Germline V lookup: CDR1 SGDLS, CDR2 YYNGEE. General study findings and limits: Most TCRs appeared rarely, but some public TCRs recurred in many donors. Immune exposure was documented only through CMV serostatus. TCR beta chains numbering under 200 were designated cytomegalovirus-associated.

A multiplex PCR was run with 60 Vbeta primers and 13 Jbeta primers. Sequenced by immunoSEQ multiplex PCR; TCRdb stores in-frame clones only, minus some. This sample yields around 150,000 clones, of which roughly 81% are seen a single time; more than 2% belongs to the top ten. Sample: PBMCs. The clonotype originates from a man younger than 35 in good health and CMV-seropositive. The V gene is TRBV9, the J gene TRBJ1-1; perhaps TRBD1 as D (6 bases). CDR3 nucleotide sequence: TGTGCCAGCAGCGTAGAGGGGGGGACGTCGGAAGCTTTCTTT. This translates into CASSVEGGTSEAFF.